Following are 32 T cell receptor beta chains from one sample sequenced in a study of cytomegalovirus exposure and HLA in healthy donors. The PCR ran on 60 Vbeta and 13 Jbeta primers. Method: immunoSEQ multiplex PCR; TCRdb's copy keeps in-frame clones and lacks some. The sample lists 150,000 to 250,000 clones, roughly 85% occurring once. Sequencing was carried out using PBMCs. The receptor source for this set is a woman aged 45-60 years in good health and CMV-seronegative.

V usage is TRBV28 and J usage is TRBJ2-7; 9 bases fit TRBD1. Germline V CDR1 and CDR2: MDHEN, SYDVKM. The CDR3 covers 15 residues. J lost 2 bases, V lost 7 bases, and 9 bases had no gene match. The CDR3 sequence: CASNTGGQGAYEQYF. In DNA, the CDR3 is TGTGCCAGCAACACTGGGGGACAGGGAGCCTACGAGCAGTACTTC.

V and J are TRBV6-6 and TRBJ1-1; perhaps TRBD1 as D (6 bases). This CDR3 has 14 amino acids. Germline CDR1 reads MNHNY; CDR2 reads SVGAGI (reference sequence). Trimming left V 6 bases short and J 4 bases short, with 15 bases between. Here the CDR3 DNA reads TGTGCCAGCAGCTGGACAGCCGAGGGCACTGAAGCTTTCTTT. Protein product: CASSWTAEGTEAFF.

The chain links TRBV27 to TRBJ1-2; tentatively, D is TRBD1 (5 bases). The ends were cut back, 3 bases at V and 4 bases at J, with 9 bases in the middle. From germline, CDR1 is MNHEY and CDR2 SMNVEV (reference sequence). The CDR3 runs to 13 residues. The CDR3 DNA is TGTGCCAGCAGTTTTGACAGAAGCTATGGCTACACCTTC. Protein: CASSFDRSYGYTF.

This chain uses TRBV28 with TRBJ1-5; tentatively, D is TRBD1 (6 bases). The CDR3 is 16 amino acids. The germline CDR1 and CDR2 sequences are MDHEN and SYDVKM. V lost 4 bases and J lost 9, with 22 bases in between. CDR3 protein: CASSSGPDRPLRPQHF. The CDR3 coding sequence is TGTGCCAGCAGTTCCGGTCCCGACAGGCCCTTGCGGCCCCAGCATTTT.

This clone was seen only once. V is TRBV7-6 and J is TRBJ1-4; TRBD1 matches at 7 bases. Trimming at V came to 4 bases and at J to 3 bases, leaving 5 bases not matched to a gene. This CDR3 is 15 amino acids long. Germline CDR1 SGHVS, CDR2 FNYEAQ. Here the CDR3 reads CASSSNRGANEKLFF. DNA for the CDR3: TGTGCCAGCAGCTCTAACAGGGGTGCTAATGAAAAACTGTTTTTT.

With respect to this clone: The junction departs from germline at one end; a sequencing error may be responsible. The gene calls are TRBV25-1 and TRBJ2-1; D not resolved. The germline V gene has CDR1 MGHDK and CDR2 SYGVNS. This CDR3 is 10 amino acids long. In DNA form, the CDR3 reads TGTGCCAGCTCCTTCAATGAGCAGTTCTTC. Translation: CASSFNEQFF.

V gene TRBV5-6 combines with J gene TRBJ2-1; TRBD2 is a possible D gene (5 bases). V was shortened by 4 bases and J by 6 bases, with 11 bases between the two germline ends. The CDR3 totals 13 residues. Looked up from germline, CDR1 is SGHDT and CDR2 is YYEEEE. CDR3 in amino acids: CASSPVGVNEQFF. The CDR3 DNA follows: TGTGCCAGCAGCCCCGTCGGGGTCAATGAGCAGTTCTTC. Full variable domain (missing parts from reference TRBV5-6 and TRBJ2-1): DAGVTQSPTHLIKTRGQQVTLRCSPKSGHDTVSWYQQALGQGPQFIFQYYEEEERQRGNFPDRFSGHQFPNYSSELNVNALLLGDSALYLCASSPVGVNEQFFGPGTRLTVL.

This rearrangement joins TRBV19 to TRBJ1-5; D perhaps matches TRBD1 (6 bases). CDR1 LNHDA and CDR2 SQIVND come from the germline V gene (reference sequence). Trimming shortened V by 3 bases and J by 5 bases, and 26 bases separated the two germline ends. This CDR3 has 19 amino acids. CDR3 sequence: CASSILRGTPRKGDQPQHF. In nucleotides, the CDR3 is TGTGCCAGTAGTATTCTGAGAGGGACGCCACGGAAGGGGGATCAGCCCCAGCATTTT.

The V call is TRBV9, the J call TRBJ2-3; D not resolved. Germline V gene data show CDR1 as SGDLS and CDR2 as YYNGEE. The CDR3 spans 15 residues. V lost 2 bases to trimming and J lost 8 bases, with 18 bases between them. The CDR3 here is CASSVQPEIGSTQYF. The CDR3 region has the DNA TGTGCCAGCAGCGTCCAACCCGAGATTGGTAGTACGCAGTATTTT.

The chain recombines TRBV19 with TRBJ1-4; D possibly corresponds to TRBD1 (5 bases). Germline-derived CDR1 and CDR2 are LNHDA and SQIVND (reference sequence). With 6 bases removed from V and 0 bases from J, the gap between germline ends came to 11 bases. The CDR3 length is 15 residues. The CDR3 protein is CASRGASATNEKLFF. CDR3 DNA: TGTGCCAGTAGAGGGGCAAGTGCAACTAATGAAAAACTGTTTTTT.

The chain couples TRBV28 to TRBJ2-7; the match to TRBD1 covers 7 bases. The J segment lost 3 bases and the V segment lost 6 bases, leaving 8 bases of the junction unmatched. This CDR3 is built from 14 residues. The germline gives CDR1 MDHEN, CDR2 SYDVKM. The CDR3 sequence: CASSLGGQYYEQYF. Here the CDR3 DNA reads TGTGCCAGCAGCCTAGGGGGACAGTACTACGAGCAGTACTTC.

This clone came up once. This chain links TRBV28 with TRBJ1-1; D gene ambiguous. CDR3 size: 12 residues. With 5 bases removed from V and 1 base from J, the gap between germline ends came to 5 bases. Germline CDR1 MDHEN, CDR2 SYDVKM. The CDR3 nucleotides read TGTGCCAGCAGTCCGGGGAACACTGAAGCTTTCTTT. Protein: CASSPGNTEAFF.

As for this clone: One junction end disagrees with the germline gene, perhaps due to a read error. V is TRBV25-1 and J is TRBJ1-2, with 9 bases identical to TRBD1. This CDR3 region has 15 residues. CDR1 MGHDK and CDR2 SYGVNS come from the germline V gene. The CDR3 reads CVSSVSLGTGQGYTF. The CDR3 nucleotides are TGTGTCAGCAGTGTTTCGCTCGGGACAGGGCAAGGCTACACCTTC.

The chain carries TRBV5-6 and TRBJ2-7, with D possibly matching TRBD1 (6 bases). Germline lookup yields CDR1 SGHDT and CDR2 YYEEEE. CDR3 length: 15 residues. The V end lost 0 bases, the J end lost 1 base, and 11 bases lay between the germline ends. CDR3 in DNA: TGTGCCAGCAGCTTGGCCGGACAGCCTTCCTACGAGCAGTACTTC. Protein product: CASSLAGQPSYEQYF.

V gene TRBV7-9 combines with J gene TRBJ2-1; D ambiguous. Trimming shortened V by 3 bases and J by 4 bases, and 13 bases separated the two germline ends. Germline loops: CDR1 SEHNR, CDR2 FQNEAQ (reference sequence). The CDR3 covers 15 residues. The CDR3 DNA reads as TGTGCCAGCAGCTTGGTCCGGAACAGTTACAATGAGCAGTTCTTC. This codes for CASSLVRNSYNEQFF.

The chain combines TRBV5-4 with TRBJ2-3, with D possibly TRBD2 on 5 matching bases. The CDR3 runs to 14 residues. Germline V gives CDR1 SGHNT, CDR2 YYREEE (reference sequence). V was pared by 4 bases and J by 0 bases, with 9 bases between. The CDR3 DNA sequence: TGTGCCAGCAGCATAAGCGGTAGCACAGATACGCAGTATTTT. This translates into CASSISGSTDTQYF.

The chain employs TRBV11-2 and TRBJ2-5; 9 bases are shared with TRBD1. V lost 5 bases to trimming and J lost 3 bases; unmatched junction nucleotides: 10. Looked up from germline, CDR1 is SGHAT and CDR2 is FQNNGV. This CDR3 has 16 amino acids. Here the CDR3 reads CASSPAWDRVEETQYF. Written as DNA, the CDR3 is TGTGCCAGCAGCCCCGCCTGGGACAGGGTGGAAGAGACCCAGTACTTC.

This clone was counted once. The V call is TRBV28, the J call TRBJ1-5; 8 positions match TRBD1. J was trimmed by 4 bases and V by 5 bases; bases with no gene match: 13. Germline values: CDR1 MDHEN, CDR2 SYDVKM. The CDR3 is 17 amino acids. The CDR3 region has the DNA TGTGCCAGCAGTCCCCGGACAGGGTACATACGGAATCAGCCCCAGCATTTT. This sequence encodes CASSPRTGYIRNQPQHF. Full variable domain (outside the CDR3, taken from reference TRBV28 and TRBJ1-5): DVKVTQSSRYLVKRTGEKVFLECVQDMDHENMFWYRQDPGLGLRLIYFSYDVKMKEKGDIPEGYSVSREKKERFSLILESASTNQTSMYLCASSPRTGYIRNQPQHFGDGTRLSIL.

The CDR3, as DNA: TGTGCCAGCAGCACGACTAGCGGTCTCTACAATGAGCAGTTCTTC. Translating it yields CASSTTSGLYNEQFF. The J gene is TRBJ2-1, the V gene TRBV7-9; 9 positions agree with TRBD2. Trimming took 5 bases from V and 3 from J; bases not matched to a gene: 5. The CDR3 runs to 15 residues. In germline, CDR1 is SEHNR, CDR2 FQNEAQ (reference sequence).

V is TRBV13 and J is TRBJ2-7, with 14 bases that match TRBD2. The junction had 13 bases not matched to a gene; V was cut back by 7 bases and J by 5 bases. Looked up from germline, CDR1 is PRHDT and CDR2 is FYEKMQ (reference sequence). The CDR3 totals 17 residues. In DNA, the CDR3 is TGTGCCAGCACCCAGACTAGCGGGAGGGCCAAGGTGAACGAGCAGTACTTC. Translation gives CASTQTSGRAKVNEQYF.

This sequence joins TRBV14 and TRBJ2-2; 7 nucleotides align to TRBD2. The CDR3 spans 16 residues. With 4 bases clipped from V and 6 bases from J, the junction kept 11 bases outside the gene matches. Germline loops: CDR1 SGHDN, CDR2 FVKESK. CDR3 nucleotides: TGTGCCAGCAGCCCCTCTGGTCGGGGAGGGGCCGGGGAGCTGTTTTTT. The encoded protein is CASSPSGRGGAGELFF.

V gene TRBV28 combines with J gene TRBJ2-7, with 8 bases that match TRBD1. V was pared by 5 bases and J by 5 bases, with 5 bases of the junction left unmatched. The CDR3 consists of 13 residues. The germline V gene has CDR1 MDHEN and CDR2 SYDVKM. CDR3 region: CASSLQGENEQYF. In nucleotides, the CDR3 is TGTGCCAGCAGTCTACAGGGGGAAAACGAGCAGTACTTC. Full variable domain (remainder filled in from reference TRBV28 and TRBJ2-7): DVKVTQSSRYLVKRTGEKVFLECVQDMDHENMFWYRQDPGLGLRLIYFSYDVKMKEKGDIPEGYSVSREKKERFSLILESASTNQTSMYLCASSLQGENEQYFGPGTRLTVT.

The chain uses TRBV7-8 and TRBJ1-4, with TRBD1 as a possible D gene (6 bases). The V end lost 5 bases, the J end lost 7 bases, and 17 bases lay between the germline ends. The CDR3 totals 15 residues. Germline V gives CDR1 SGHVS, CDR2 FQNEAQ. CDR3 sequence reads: CASSKPGVVGEKLFF. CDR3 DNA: TGTGCCAGCAGCAAACCAGGGGTAGTCGGTGAAAAACTGTTTTTT.

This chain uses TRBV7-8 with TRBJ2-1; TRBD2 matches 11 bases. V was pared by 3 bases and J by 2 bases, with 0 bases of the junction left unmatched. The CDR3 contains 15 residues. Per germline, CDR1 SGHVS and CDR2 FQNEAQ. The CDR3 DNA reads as TGTGCCAGCAGCTTGACTAGCGGGACCTACAATGAGCAGTTCTTC. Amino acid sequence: CASSLTSGTYNEQFF.

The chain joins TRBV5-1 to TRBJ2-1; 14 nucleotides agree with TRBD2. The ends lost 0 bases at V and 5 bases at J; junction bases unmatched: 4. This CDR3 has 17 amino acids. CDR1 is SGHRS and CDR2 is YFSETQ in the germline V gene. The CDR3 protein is CASSLAGTSGSNNEQFF. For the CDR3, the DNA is TGCGCCAGCAGCTTGGCGGGGACTAGCGGGAGTAACAATGAGCAGTTCTTC.

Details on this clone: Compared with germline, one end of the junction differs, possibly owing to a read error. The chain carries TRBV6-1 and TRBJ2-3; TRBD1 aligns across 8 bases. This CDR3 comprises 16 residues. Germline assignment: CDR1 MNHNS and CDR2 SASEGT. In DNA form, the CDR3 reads TGTGCCAGCAGTGGGTTCTGGGCAGGGGGCACTGATACGCAGTATTTT. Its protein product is CASSGFWAGGTDTQYF.

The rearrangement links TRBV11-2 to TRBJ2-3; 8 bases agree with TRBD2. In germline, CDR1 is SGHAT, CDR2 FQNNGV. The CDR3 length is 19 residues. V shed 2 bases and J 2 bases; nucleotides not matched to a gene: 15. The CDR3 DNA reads TGTGCCAGCAGCTTAATGTCTGGGGTCGGGAGGGCCCCCACAGATACGCAGTATTTT. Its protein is CASSLMSGVGRAPTDTQYF.

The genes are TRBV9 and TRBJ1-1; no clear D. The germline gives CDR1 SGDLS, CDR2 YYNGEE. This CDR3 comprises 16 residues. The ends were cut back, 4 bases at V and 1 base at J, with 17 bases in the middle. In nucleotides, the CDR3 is TGTGCCAGCAGCTTAGGTGGACTTGACCAGAACACTGAAGCTTTCTTT. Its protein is CASSLGGLDQNTEAFF.

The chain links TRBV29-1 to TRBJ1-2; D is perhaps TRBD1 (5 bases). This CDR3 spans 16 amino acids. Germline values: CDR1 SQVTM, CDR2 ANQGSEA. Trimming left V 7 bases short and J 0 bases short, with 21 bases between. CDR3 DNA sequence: TGCAGCGCTACCCGGGGGGACTTAACCCCTAACTATGGCTACACCTTC. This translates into CSATRGDLTPNYGYTF.

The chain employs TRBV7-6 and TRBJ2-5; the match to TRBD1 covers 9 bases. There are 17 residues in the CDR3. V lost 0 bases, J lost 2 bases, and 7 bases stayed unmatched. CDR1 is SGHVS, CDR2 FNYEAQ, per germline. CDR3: CASSLAAGTGIQETQYF. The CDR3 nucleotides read TGTGCCAGCAGCTTAGCCGCCGGGACAGGGATTCAAGAGACCCAGTACTTC.

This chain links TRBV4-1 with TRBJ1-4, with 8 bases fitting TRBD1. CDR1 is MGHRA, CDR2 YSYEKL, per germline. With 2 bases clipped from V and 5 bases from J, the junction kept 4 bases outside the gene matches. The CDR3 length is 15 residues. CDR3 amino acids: CASSQPGGTNEKLFF. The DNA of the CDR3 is TGCGCCAGCAGCCAACCAGGGGGCACCAATGAAAAACTGTTTTTT.

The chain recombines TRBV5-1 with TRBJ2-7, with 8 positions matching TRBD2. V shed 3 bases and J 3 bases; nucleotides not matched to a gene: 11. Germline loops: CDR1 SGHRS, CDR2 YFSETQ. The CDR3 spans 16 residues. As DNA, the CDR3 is TGCGCCAGCAGCTCTAATCCGGGACTAGTACTCTACGAGCAGTACTTC. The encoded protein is CASSSNPGLVLYEQYF.